This entry concerns a single T cell receptor (beta chain). It has no known antigen specificity. Base qualities are not recorded, but no much larger clone differs from it by a single base. The data derive from a study of T cell clones after liver transplantation (dated by TCRdb to the late 2010s). Regarding the research as a whole: ITN030ST, the source of the samples, was a randomized trial that attempted immunosuppression withdrawal within 2 years of liver transplantation. The subjects received no induction therapy and were kept on standard immunosuppression until randomization at 12-24 months post-transplant. Donor-reactive T cell clones were identified by TCRbeta sequencing after a pre-transplant mixed lymphocyte reaction and then tracked in post-transplant blood. Third party-reactive TCRbeta sequences from pre-transplant MLRs were also identified as an antigen-independent comparator for donor-reactive sequences. The studied cohort comprised 8 liver transplant recipients, 3 classified as tolerant and 5 as non-tolerant. Tolerance was defined as complete immunosuppression withdrawal for at least one year with no rise in liver enzymes beyond twice the upper limit of normal. Blood samples were collected pre-transplant, pre-randomization before withdrawal, and post-randomization after either full withdrawal or failed withdrawal. Three of the eight recipients were HCV-positive; the others were transplanted for non-autoimmune, non-viral indications. The paper's findings and limits, for the study overall: When repertoire turnover was taken into account, detection of donor-reactive sequences was significantly reduced in 7 of 8 subjects for CD4 and in 8 of 8 subjects for CD8. Since no allograft tissue specimens were available, donor-reactive T cells may have migrated into the graft instead of being deleted. A greater decline was seen for donor-reactive sequences than for third party-reactive sequences, suggesting partial antigen-specific deletion unrelated to withdrawal success. Conclusions were preliminary, limited by small, heterogeneous patient numbers and non-standardized post-transplant time points. Low numbers of available donor cells limited the measurable donor-reactive repertoire in a couple of subjects. A significant post-transplant decrease in circulating donor-reactive CD4 TCRbeta sequences was observed in most of the 8 subjects, irrespective of tolerance or HCV status.

Including cysteine and phenylalanine, the CDR3 has 14 amino acids. Of the read, only the CDR3 DNA is kept; its 42 bases are in frame from base 1. The germline V gene specifies SGDLS as CDR1 and YYNGEE as CDR2. V was cut back by 0 bases and J by 3 bases, leaving a gap of 9 bases between them. Unstimulated PBMCs, after thawing, were stained for CD3, CD4 and CD8 and then FACS-sorted into CD3+CD4+ and CD3+CD8+ populations. Randomization to immunosuppression withdrawal applied to every one of the 8 studied subjects. The Qiagen DNeasy Blood and Tissue Kit was used to isolate genomic DNA. Frozen genomic DNA underwent high-throughput TCRbeta CDR3 sequencing by immunoSEQ, including PCR amplification, mapping, bias correction and internal controls. The paper's data handling went like this. Productive rearrangements were retained, and unique TCRbeta sequences were defined by the CDR3 nucleotide sequence together with the V and J gene. For a sequence to be called donor-reactive, it needed a frequency of at least 0.01% and at least 5-fold expansion in CFSE-low cells compared with unstimulated pre-transplant cells. Per-subject minimum frequency thresholds, based on the lowest-template unstimulated sample, ensured at least 90% detection power. Jensen-Shannon divergence between the top 1000 TCRbeta sequences post- versus pre-transplant served as the measure of repertoire turnover. Two-sided Fisher's exact tests were used to test for changes in how often donor-reactive sequences were detected. TCRdb holds this immuneACCESS table with in-frame rearrangements only. Some clones are missing; in checked studies, unresolved V genes explain under half, and the rest has no known cause. The DNA was the basis for D and trimming; V, J and clone size are from that table. In this sample the table shows tens of thousands of clones, over 65% of which occur a single time. 2.5% to 3% of the sample comes from the top ten.

The receptor comes from a human patient who received a liver transplant. Following transplantation, T cells from the graft donor may be among those present. The chain employs TRBV9 and TRBJ2-5, with TRBD1 as a weak D call on 6 bases. The sample consisted of CD4+ T cells from blood, taken at the 22-month timepoint. The DNA sequence is TGTGCCAGCAGCGTAGGTAACAGGGAAGAGACCCAGTACTTC. This encodes CASSVGNREETQYF. When the CDR3 is completed using the reference TRBV9 and TRBJ2-5 genes on either side, the full variable domain is DSGVTQTPKHLITATGQRVTLRCSPRSGDLSVYWYQQSLDQGLQFLIQYYNGEERAKGNILERFSAQQFPDLHSELNLSSLELGDSALYFCASSVGNREETQYFGPGTRLLVL.